The 21 T cell receptor beta chains below were found in one sample sequenced in a study of control samples from healthy donors and cancer patients. Libraries were prepared by immunoSEQ multiplex PCR; TCRdb keeps only in-frame clonotypes and omits some of them. The data show some 120,000 clones, with approximately 90% seen just once and 7.8% held by the top ten. Sequenced material: blood. All receptors derive from a woman under 30 in good health.

In this sample, this clone turned up a few times. The chain employs TRBV3-1 (or the pseudogene TRBV3-2) and TRBJ1-2; D uncertain. The CDR3 spans 13 residues. CDR1 is LGHDT and CDR2 is YNNKEL in the germline V gene (reference sequence). With 1 base removed from V and 5 bases from J, the gap between germline ends came to 8 bases. As DNA, the CDR3 is TGTGCCAGCAGCCAAGGGACGGGGTATGGCTACACCTTC. It translates to CASSQGTGYGYTF.

This rearrangement joins TRBV9 to TRBJ2-3; TRBD1 or TRBD2 may be the D gene (5 bases each). The length of the CDR3 is 16 residues. Germline V CDR1 and CDR2: SGDLS, YYNGEE. V was pared by 0 bases and J by 1 base, with 12 bases between. The chain's CDR3 is CASSVGSGSGTDTQYF. The CDR3 bases are TGTGCCAGCAGCGTAGGGTCAGGGAGCGGCACAGATACGCAGTATTTT.

The rearrangement uses TRBV14 and TRBJ2-3; 12 bases line up with TRBD2. Germline V gives CDR1 SGHDN, CDR2 FVKESK. The CDR3 runs 18 residues. V lost 2 bases to trimming and J lost 2 bases; unmatched junction nucleotides: 8. The CDR3 loop is CASSQQKTSGSFTDTQYF. The CDR3 region has the DNA TGTGCCAGCAGCCAACAGAAGACTAGCGGGAGTTTCACAGATACGCAGTATTTT. The whole variable domain, filled in from reference TRBV14 and TRBJ2-3, reads EAGVTQFPSHSVIEKGQTVTLRCDPISGHDNLYWYRRVMGKEIKFLLHFVKESKQDESGMPNNRFLAERTGGTYSTLKVQPAELEDSGVYFCASSQQKTSGSFTDTQYFGPGTRLTVL.

The chain employs TRBV11-2 and TRBJ2-7; D is undetermined. V lost 5 bases and J 4 bases, leaving 9 bases between the germline ends. The CDR3 runs 12 residues. Germline CDR1 SGHAT, CDR2 FQNNGV. The CDR3 loop reads CASSPDIYEQYF. CDR3 DNA sequence: TGTGCCAGCAGCCCCGACATTTACGAGCAGTACTTC.

The chain employs TRBV30 and TRBJ2-7; unclear D gene. The CDR3 totals 16 residues. The germline gives CDR1 GTSNPN, CDR2 SVGIG (reference sequence). V lost 1 base and J lost 4, with 20 bases in between. The CDR3 here is CAWSGPGSSWAYEQYF. The CDR3 nucleotides are TGTGCCTGGAGTGGACCCGGTTCTTCCTGGGCGTACGAGCAGTACTTC.

The chain recombines TRBV28 with TRBJ1-1; 7 nucleotides line up with TRBD1. CDR1 and CDR2 (germline): MDHEN, SYDVKM. This CDR3 spans 12 amino acids. V trimming: 6 bases; J trimming: 4 bases; junction bases outside the gene matches: 2. CDR3 DNA: TGTGCCAGCAGAGGGGGCGGCACTGAAGCTTTCTTT. Translating it yields CASRGGGTEAFF.

V usage is TRBV27 and J usage is TRBJ2-7, with a weak D call TRBD2 (6 bases). Trimming stripped 4 bases from V and 4 bases from J, with 14 bases between. Germline V CDR1 and CDR2: MNHEY, SMNVEV (reference sequence). This CDR3 comprises 14 residues. The DNA for the CDR3 is TGTGCCAGCAGTTACGGGGGTTCTCAGTACGAGCAGTACTTC. Protein: CASSYGGSQYEQYF.

The chain employs TRBV9 and TRBJ2-3, with TRBD2 as a possible D gene (6 bases). The CDR3 sequence is 15 residues long. Germline V gene lookup returns CDR1 SGDLS and CDR2 YYNGEE. V lost 0 bases, J lost 7 bases, and 15 bases lay in between. CDR3 nucleotide sequence: TGTGCCAGCAGCGTAGGGGAAACTAGCCTAAATACGCAGTATTTT. It translates to CASSVGETSLNTQYF.

V is TRBV12-5 and J is TRBJ1-5; possibly TRBD1 for D (6 bases). Between the trimmed V and J ends, which lost 5 bases and 7 bases, there was a span of 15 bases. The CDR3 consists of 14 residues. Germline CDR1 LGHNT, CDR2 FRNRAP. The CDR3 protein is CASGPQGTGQPQHF. The DNA for the CDR3 is TGTGCTAGTGGTCCCCAGGGGACCGGCCAGCCCCAGCATTTT.

V usage is TRBV19 and J usage is TRBJ1-1, with D possibly matching TRBD1 (5 bases). With 1 base removed from V and 4 bases from J, the gap between germline ends came to 13 bases. Germline V gene sequence: CDR1 LNHDA, CDR2 SQIVND (reference sequence). The CDR3 runs to 15 residues. The CDR3, as DNA: TGTGCCAGTAGTATAGGTCGGGGCGCGGGCACTGAAGCTTTCTTT. Residues: CASSIGRGAGTEAFF.

The chain uses TRBV28 and TRBJ2-5; D possibly matches TRBD1 or TRBD2 (6 bases each). Germline-derived CDR1 and CDR2 are MDHEN and SYDVKM. The CDR3 sequence is 15 residues long. The V and J ends lost 2 bases and 4 bases respectively, with 14 bases between them. DNA for the CDR3: TGTGCCAGCAGTTTAGGTTCAGGGGAGGTAGAGACCCAGTACTTC. This gives the protein CASSLGSGEVETQYF.

This clone was counted once. The V gene is TRBV27, the J gene TRBJ1-4, with D hard to call. The CDR3 length is 12 residues. Germline CDR1 and CDR2: MNHEY and SMNVEV (reference sequence). The V gene lost 6 bases and the J gene lost 8 bases, with 10 bases spanning the gap. CDR3 sequence: CASRGLGEKLFF. CDR3 sequence (DNA): TGTGCCAGCAGGGGCTTGGGCGAAAAACTGTTTTTT.

The chain is built from TRBV6-5 and TRBJ2-3; possibly TRBD1 for D (5 bases). V was trimmed by 8 bases and J by 2 bases, leaving 11 bases between them. Germline CDR1 is MNHEY and CDR2 is SVGAGI. This CDR3 comprises 13 residues. CDR3 in DNA: TGTGCCAGCCAAGGGGCCTCCACAGATACGCAGTATTTT. The encoded protein is CASQGASTDTQYF.

The genes are TRBV19 and TRBJ1-1; D call uncertain. The V end was cut by 6 bases, the J end by 4 bases, with 9 bases between. The CDR3 runs to 12 residues. Germline V gives CDR1 LNHDA, CDR2 SQIVND (reference sequence). CDR3 bases: TGTGCCAGTAGCTGGGGAAGCACTGAAGCTTTCTTT. Its translation is CASSWGSTEAFF.

V and J are TRBV7-9 and TRBJ2-5; possibly TRBD1 for D (6 bases). Trimming left V 1 base short and J 1 base short, with 10 bases between. Germline CDR1 SEHNR, CDR2 FQNEAQ (reference sequence). The CDR3 totals 15 residues. The CDR3 sequence is CASSLVGTLQETQYF. CDR3 DNA: TGTGCCAGCAGCTTAGTCGGGACACTCCAAGAGACCCAGTACTTC.

The V and J genes are TRBV19 and TRBJ1-1, with 8 bases aligning to TRBD1. CDR3 size: 14 residues. After removal of 6 bases from V and 0 bases from J, the junction contained 3 bases not matched to a gene. CDR1 LNHDA and CDR2 SQIVND come from the germline V gene (reference sequence). Here the CDR3 reads CASRDRGLNTEAFF. The CDR3, as DNA: TGTGCCAGTAGAGACAGGGGATTGAACACTGAAGCTTTCTTT.

The CDR3 DNA reads as TGTGCCAGCAGCTTAGGGGGTTCGTGGTACTTC. This encodes CASSLGGSWYF. The genes are TRBV7-2 and TRBJ2-7; D is undetermined. Germline values: CDR1 SGHTA, CDR2 FQGNSA. The CDR3 length is 11 residues. V dropped 1 base and J dropped 12 bases, with 10 bases sitting between them.

CDR3 in DNA: TGTGCCAGCAGCTCCAGCTTTCGCTTTGCGGATACGCAGTATTTT. Its protein product is CASSSSFRFADTQYF. The rearrangement uses TRBV7-6 and TRBJ2-3; D uncertain. With 4 bases removed from V and 6 bases from J, the gap between germline ends came to 17 bases. This CDR3 is 15 amino acids long. CDR1 is SGHVS, CDR2 FNYEAQ, per germline.

V gene TRBV6-6 combines with J gene TRBJ2-1; tentatively, D is TRBD1 or TRBD2 (5 bases each). The length of the CDR3 is 15 residues. Trimming cost V 0 bases and J 5 bases, with 11 bases left between them. Germline CDR1 MNHNY, CDR2 SVGAGI (reference sequence). CDR3 sequence: CASSYSTRGDNEQFF. The CDR3 coding sequence is TGTGCCAGCAGTTACTCGACGAGGGGCGACAATGAGCAGTTCTTC.

The genes are TRBV24-1 and TRBJ1-2; 8 bases match TRBD1. J lost 4 bases, V lost 3 bases, and 6 bases had no gene match. The germline V gene has CDR1 KGHDR and CDR2 SFDVKD. The CDR3 is made up of 15 amino acids. In DNA form, the CDR3 reads TGTGCCACCAGTGATCCGTCCGGGACAGGCTATGGCTACACCTTC. Its translation: CATSDPSGTGYGYTF.

The chain links TRBV4-3 to TRBJ1-6; D call uncertain. Trimming removed 1 base from V and 7 bases from J, with 11 bases in between. From germline, CDR1 is LGHNA and CDR2 YSLEER. The CDR3 sequence is 15 residues long. The CDR3 DNA reads TGCGCCAGCAGCCAAGTTTTACGAGGGAATTCACCCCTCCACTTT. It is translated as CASSQVLRGNSPLHF.